These T cell receptor beta chains were read from a single sample in a study of blood T cell repertoires in COVID-19. Repertoires were generated with immunoSEQ multiplex PCR, while TCRdb's copy carries only in-frame clones and drops some. Of approximately 96,000 clones in the sample, about 95% were seen once. The sample consisted of peripheral blood. These receptors came from a human donor with active COVID-19. The donor label of this sample is uncertain. The CDR3 runs from the conserved cysteine through the conserved F or W. D genes are given only for firm matches.

v_call,j_call,d_call,cdr3_aa,cdr3_nt
TRBV28,TRBJ2-1,.,CASPRDNEQFF,TGTGCCAGTCCCCGGGACAATGAGCAGTTCTTC
TRBV5-1,TRBJ1-5,TRBD1,CASSLGGTGDQPQHF,TGCGCCAGCAGCTTGGGTGGGACAGGGGATCAGCCCCAGCATTTT
TRBV10-1,TRBJ2-1,TRBD2,CASSGASGGRYNEQFF,TGCGCCAGCAGTGGGGCTAGCGGGGGGAGATACAATGAGCAGTTCTTC
TRBV13,TRBJ1-1,.,CASSPPPAFF,TGTGCCAGCAGCCCCCCTCCGGCTTTCTTT
TRBV6-5,TRBJ2-7,.,CATRKLAAEGEQYF,TGTGCCACTAGGAAGCTAGCAGCCGAAGGGGAGCAGTACTTC
TRBV5-4,TRBJ2-2,TRBD2,CASSSDTSGGNTGELFF,TGTGCCAGCAGCTCCGACACTAGCGGGGGGAACACCGGGGAGCTGTTTTTT
TRBV6-1,TRBJ1-3,.,CASSEEGWGLSSGNTIYF,TGTGCCAGCAGTGAAGAGGGCTGGGGACTTAGCTCTGGAAACACCATATATTTT
TRBV5-1,TRBJ2-1,.,CASSLGQNYNEQFF,TGCGCCAGCAGCTTGGGACAAAACTACAATGAGCAGTTCTTC
TRBV6-6,TRBJ2-7,.,CASSYPGRYEQYF,TGTGCCAGCAGTTATCCGGGAAGGTACGAGCAGTACTTC
TRBV12-3/TRBV12-4,TRBJ1-2,.,CASSLSSNYGYTF,TGTGCCAGCAGTTTAAGCTCTAACTATGGCTACACCTTC
TRBV14,TRBJ1-3,.,CASSQELTWSRFSGNTIYF,TGTGCCAGCAGCCAAGAGTTGACTTGGTCCCGCTTCTCTGGAAACACCATATATTTT
TRBV6-1,TRBJ1-6,.,CASSAVSPSSYNSPLHF,TGTGCCAGCAGTGCGGTCTCTCCTAGCTCCTATAATTCACCCCTCCACTTT
TRBV19,TRBJ2-2,TRBD1,CASTPGQGWGELFF,TGTGCCAGTACTCCGGGACAGGGGTGGGGGGAGCTGTTTTTT
TRBV21-1,TRBJ1-4,.,CASSSPRGQTEKLFF,TGTGCCAGCAGCTCCCCCAGGGGACAGACCGAAAAACTGTTTTTT